This TCR beta chain came from a study of graft-versus-host responses after intestinal transplantation. With 6 bases removed from V and 0 bases from J, the gap between germline ends came to 12 bases. CDR3 length: 15 residues. CDR1 is MNHNY and CDR2 is SVGAGI in the germline V gene (reference sequence). The researchers put some 200,000 CFSE-labeled responder cells into plates with some 200,000 irradiated, violet-dye-labeled stimulator cells. Proliferating CFSE-low CD3+CD4+ and CD3+CD8+ responders were sorted after the reaction. Clones were sequenced by immunoSEQ multiplex PCR, and TCRdb holds only the in-frame ones, with some missing. The profile shows roughly 4,700 clones, about 30% of them singletons.

This receptor was identified in a human patient who was an organ donor for intestinal transplantation. The rearrangement joins TRBV6-6 to TRBJ1-5; no reliable D call. This specimen was alloreactive CD8+ T cells from a mixed lymphocyte reaction culture, taken before transplantation. The subset was: CFSE-low proliferating T cells sorted from roughly six-day pre-transplant mixed lymphocyte reaction (GvH or HvG direction). This chain's CDR3 is CASSVPEYSNQPQHF. The DNA of the CDR3 is TGTGCCAGCAGCGTCCCGGAGTATAGCAATCAGCCCCAGCATTTT.